The clone carrying this T cell receptor beta chain was recorded a few times. Antigen unknown. The V gene end was trimmed by 1 base and the J gene end by 2 bases; junction bases not matched to a gene: 5. This CDR3 contains 16 residues. Germline lookup yields CDR1 MNHEY and CDR2 SMNVEV (reference sequence). This record comes from a study of T cell repertoires in cytomegalovirus infection. Study-level information: The study used recently identified HLA-C-restricted and well-studied HLA-B-restricted CMV epitopes. Findings and caveats of the study: What dominated the ex vivo response were HLA-C-restricted CMV-specific TCR beta clonotypes.

TCRdb fed the reads into MiXCR, producing one record per CDR3 protein. The repertoire consists of roughly 990,000 distinct CDR3 sequences, with approximately 31% occurring once and the leading ten covering over 12%. The V and J genes are TRBV27 and TRBJ2-1, with 7 positions matching TRBD2. The specimen comprised cultured CD8+ T cells from PBMCs, sampled from culture after CMV antigen stimulation. The TCR comes from a human donor in good health (CMV status not recorded). Some clones in this sample may be carry-over from other donors' samples. DNA of the CDR3: TGTGCCAGCAGTTTATTGAACGGGGGGACCTACAATGAGCAGTTCTTC. Translated, it gives CASSLLNGGTYNEQFF.